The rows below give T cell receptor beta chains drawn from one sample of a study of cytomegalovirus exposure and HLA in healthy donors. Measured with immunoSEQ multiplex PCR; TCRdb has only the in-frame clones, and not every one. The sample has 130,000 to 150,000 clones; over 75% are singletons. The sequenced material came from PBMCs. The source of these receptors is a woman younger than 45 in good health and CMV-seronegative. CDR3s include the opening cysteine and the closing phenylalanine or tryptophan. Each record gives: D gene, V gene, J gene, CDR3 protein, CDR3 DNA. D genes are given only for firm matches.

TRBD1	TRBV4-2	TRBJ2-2	CASSRGQGARGELFF	TGTGCCAGCAGCCGAGGACAGGGGGCGCGGGGGGAGCTGTTTTTT
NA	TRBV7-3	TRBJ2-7	CASSVEGVDTYEQYF	TGTGCCAGCAGCGTCGAAGGGGTCGACACCTACGAGCAGTACTTC
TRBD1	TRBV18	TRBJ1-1	CASSDLQGANTEAFF	TGTGCCAGCTCAGACTTACAGGGGGCTAACACTGAAGCTTTCTTT
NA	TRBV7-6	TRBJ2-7	CASSLNGYEQYF	TGTGCCAGCAGCTTGAACGGGTACGAGCAGTACTTC
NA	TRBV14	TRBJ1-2	CASSPQENYGYTF	TGTGCCAGCAGCCCACAGGAAAACTATGGCTACACCTTC
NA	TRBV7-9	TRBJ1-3	CASSLSVNTIYF	TGTGCCAGCAGCTTATCTGTTAACACCATATATTTT
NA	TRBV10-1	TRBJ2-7	CASRGRGYYEQYF	TGCGCCAGCAGGGGCCGGGGTTACTACGAGCAGTACTTC
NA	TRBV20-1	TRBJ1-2	CSAKWRQTYTF	TGCAGTGCTAAATGGCGGCAGACCTACACCTTC
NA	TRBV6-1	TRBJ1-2	CASSPWTPNYGYTF	TGTGCCAGCAGTCCGTGGACACCTAACTATGGCTACACCTTC
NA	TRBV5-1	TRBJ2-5	CASAPEARLGTQYF	TGCGCCAGCGCCCCGGAGGCGCGCTTGGGGACCCAGTACTTC